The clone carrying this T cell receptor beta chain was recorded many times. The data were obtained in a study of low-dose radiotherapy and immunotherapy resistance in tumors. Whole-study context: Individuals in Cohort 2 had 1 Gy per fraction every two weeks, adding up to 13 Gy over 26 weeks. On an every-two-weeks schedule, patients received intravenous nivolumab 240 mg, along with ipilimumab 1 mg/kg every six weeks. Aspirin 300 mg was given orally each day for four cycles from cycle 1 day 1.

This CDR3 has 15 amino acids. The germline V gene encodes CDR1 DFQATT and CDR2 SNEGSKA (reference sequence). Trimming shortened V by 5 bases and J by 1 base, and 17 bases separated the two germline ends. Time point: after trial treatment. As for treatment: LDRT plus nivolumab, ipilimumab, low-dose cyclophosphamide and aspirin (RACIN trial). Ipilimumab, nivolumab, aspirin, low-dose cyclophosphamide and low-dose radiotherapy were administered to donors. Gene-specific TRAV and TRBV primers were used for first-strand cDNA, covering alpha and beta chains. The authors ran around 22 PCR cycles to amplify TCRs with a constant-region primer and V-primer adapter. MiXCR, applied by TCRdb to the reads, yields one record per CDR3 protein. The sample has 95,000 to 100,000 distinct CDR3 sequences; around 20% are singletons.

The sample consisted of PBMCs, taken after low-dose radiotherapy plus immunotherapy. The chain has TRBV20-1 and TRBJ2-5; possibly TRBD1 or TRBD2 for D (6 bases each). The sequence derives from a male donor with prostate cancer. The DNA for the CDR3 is TGCAGTGCTGGAGGGGGGCAGGGACTCCAAGAGACCCAGTACTTC. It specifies CSAGGGQGLQETQYF.